This TCR beta chain was captured in a study of OX40 agonist ivuxolimab in advanced cancers. As for the study in general: Of mixed ages from about 23 to 79 and averaging 60 years, the group was approximately 80% male. Three dose-escalation patients had partial responses: one with hepatocellular carcinoma and two with cutaneous melanoma.

Method: immunoSEQ multiplex PCR; TCRdb's copy keeps in-frame clones and lacks some. The repertoire includes about 70,000 clones, roughly 90% of them detected once, and about 8.3% sits in the top ten. Notes on this clone: Antigen unknown.

Peripheral blood came from all dose cohorts at three timepoints. V lost 5 bases, J lost 5 bases, and 15 bases lay in between. Germline CDR1 reads MNHEY; CDR2 reads SMNVEV (reference sequence). This CDR3 is 14 amino acids long. Findings and limits, study-wide: Within 6 weeks, CD4+ and CD8+ blood T cells expanded clonally at 0.1 to 3.0 mg/kg.

This chain links TRBV27 with TRBJ1-1, with D perhaps matching TRBD1 (6 bases). The sequence came from an adult with an advanced solid tumor such as melanoma, head and neck, liver or kidney cancer. The sequences come from CD4+ or CD8+ T cells sorted from blood, collected in a trial of the OX40 agonist ivuxolimab. Here the CDR3 reads CASSLGGQATEAFF. DNA for the CDR3: TGTGCCAGCAGTCTCGGGGGGCAGGCGACTGAAGCTTTCTTT.